This T cell receptor beta chain was observed in a study of human T cells and chemical hapten exposure. In the study overall: Alopecia areata, totalis or universalis was found in mostly female patients.

Unique molecular identifiers were attached to individual cDNA molecules within the library. Using its own MiXCR run on the RACE reads, TCRdb lists one record per CDR3 protein. The repertoire holds tens of thousands of distinct CDR3 sequences, with approximately 9.9% as singletons. Time point of the sample: pre-sensitization, week 0. The sample's treatment: therapeutic diphenylcyclopropenone sensitization with weekly scalp DPC. Alopecia patients between 18 and 70 years old and suitable for DPC were used as donors. The authors' total RNA extraction used unfractionated whole blood. This clonotype has at least ten counts. CDR1 and CDR2 from the germline V gene are SGHVS and FNYEAQ. This CDR3 contains 14 residues. With V trimmed by 5 bases and J by 7 bases, 3 bases remained unmatched.

This receptor was identified in a woman aged 40 to 50 with alopecia areata. Some clones in this sample may be carry-over from other donors' samples. Sequenced here: whole blood, sampled in connection with sensitization to the hapten diphenylcyclopropenone (DPC). V and J are TRBV7-6 and TRBJ1-6, with 9 bases matching TRBD1. In DNA form, the CDR3 reads TGTGCCAGCAGCGCGGACAGGGGAAATTCACCCCTCCACTTT. Translated, it gives CASSADRGNSPLHF. The variable domain in full, completed from reference TRBV7-6 and TRBJ1-6, reads GAGVSQSPRYKVTKRGQDVALRCDPISGHVSLYWYRQALGQGPEFLTYFNYEAQQDKSGLPNDRFSAERPEGSISTLTIQRTEQRDSAMYRCASSADRGNSPLHFGNGTRLTVT.